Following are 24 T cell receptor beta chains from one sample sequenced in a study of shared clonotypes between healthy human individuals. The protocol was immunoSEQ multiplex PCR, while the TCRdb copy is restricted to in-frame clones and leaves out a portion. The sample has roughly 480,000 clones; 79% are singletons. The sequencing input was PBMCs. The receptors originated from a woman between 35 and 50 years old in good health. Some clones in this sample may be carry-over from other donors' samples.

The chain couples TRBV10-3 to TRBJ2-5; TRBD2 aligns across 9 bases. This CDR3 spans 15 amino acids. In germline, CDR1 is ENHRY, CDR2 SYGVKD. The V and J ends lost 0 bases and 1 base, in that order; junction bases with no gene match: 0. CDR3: CAISESTSGQETQYF. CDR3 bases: TGTGCCATCAGTGAGTCGACTAGCGGCCAAGAGACCCAGTACTTC.

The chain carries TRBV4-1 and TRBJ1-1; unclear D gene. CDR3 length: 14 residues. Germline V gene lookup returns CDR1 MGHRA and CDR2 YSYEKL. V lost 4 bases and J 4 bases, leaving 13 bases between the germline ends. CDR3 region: CASSPNPEGTEAFF. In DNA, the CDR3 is TGCGCCAGCAGCCCAAACCCCGAGGGCACTGAAGCTTTCTTT.

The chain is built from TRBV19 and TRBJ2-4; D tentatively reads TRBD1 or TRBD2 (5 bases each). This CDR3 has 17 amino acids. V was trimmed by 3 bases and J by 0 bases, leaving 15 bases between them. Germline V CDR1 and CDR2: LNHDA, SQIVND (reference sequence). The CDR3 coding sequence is TGTGCCAGTAGTATCGAGGGTACGGGGCTAGCCAAAAACATTCAGTACTTC. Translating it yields CASSIEGTGLAKNIQYF.

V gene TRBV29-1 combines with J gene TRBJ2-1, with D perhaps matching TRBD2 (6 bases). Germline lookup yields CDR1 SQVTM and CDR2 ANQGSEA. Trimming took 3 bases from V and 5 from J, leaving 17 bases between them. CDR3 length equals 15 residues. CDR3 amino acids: CSVDEAGTANNEQFF. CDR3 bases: TGCAGCGTTGATGAGGCGGGAACAGCGAACAATGAGCAGTTCTTC.

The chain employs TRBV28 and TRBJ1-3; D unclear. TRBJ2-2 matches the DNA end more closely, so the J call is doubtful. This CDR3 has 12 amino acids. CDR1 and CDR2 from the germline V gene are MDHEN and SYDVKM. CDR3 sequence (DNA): TGTGCCAGCAGCCACTTCCCCGGGGAGCTGTTTTTT. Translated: CASSHFPGELFF.

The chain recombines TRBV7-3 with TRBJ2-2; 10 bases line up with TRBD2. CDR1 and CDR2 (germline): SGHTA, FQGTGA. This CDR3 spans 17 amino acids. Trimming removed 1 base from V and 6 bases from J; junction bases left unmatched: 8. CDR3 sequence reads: CASSLRLAGEGSGELFF. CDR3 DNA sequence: TGTGCCAGCAGCTTAAGGCTAGCGGGAGAAGGGTCCGGGGAGCTGTTTTTT.

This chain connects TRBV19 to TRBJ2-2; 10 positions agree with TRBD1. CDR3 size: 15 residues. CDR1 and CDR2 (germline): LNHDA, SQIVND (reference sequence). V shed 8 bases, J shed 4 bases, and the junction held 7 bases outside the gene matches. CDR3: CASGLRDRGTGELFF. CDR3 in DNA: TGTGCCAGTGGACTCCGGGACAGGGGCACCGGGGAGCTGTTTTTT.

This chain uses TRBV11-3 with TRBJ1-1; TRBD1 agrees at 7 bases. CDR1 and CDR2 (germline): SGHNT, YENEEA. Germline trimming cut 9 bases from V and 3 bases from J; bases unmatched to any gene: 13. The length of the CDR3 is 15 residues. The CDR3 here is CARNNRGGLDTEAFF. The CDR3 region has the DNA TGTGCCAGAAACAACAGGGGCGGTTTGGACACTGAAGCTTTCTTT.

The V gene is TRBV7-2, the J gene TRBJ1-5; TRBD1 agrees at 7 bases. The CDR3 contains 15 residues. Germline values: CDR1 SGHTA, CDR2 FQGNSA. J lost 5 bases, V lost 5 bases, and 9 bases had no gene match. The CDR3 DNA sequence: TGTGCCAGCAGCATAACTGGACAGGCGTATCAGCCCCAGCATTTT. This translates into CASSITGQAYQPQHF.

CDR3 in DNA: TGTGCCAGCAGGGGAAACAGGGTCATGAACACTGAAGCTTTCTTT. It specifies CASRGNRVMNTEAFF. The V call is TRBV28, the J call TRBJ1-1, with TRBD1 as a possible D gene (6 bases). Germline loops: CDR1 MDHEN, CDR2 SYDVKM. This CDR3 spans 15 amino acids. The V end was cut by 6 bases, the J end by 0 bases, with 14 bases between.

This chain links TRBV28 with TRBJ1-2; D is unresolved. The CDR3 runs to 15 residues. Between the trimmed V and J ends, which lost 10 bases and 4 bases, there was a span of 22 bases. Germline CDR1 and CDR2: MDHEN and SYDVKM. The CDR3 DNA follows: TGTGCCACATCGTGGGCCTCGAGGGATCGCTATGGCTACACCTTC. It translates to CATSWASRDRYGYTF.

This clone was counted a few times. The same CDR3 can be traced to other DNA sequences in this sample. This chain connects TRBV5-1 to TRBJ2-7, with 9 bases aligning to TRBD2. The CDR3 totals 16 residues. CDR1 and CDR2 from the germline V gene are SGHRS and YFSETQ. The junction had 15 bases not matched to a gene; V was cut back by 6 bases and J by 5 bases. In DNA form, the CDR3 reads TGCGCCAGCAAAACTTATAGCGGGCGGGGGGGCGACGAGCAGTACTTC. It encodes CASKTYSGRGGDEQYF.

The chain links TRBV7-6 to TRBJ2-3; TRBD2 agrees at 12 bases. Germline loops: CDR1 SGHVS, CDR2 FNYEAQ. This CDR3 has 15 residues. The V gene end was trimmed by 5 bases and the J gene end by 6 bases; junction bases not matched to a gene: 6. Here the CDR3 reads CASSARLAGVDTQYF. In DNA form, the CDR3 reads TGTGCCAGCAGCGCCCGACTAGCGGGAGTGGATACGCAGTATTTT. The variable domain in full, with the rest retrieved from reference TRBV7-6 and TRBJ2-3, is GAGVSQSPRYKVTKRGQDVALRCDPISGHVSLYWYRQALGQGPEFLTYFNYEAQQDKSGLPNDRFSAERPEGSISTLTIQRTEQRDSAMYRCASSARLAGVDTQYFGPGTRLTVL.

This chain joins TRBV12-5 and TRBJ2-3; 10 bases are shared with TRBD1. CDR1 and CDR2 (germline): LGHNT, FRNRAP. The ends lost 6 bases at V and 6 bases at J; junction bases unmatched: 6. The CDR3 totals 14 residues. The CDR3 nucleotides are TGTGCTAGTGGGCGGACAGGGGGTCAGGATACGCAGTATTTT. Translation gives CASGRTGGQDTQYF.

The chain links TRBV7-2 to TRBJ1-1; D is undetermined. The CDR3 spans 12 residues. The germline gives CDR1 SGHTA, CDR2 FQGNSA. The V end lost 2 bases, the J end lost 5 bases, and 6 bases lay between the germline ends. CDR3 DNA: TGTGCCAGCAGCTTAACCGGAACTGAAGCTTTCTTT. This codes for CASSLTGTEAFF.

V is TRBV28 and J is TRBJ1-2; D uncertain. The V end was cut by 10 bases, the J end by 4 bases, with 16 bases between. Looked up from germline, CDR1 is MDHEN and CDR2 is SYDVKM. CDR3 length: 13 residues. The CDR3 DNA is TGTGCCACCCTCCCGTGGGCCCGCTATGGCTACACCTTC. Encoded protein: CATLPWARYGYTF.

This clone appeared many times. The CDR3 loop is CASSRHRGTDEKLFF. In nucleotides, the CDR3 is TGTGCCAGCAGCCGACACAGGGGCACAGATGAAAAACTGTTTTTT. The chain has TRBV7-8 and TRBJ1-4, with 7 bases lining up with TRBD1. In germline, CDR1 is SGHVS, CDR2 FQNEAQ. The trim removed 5 bases at V and 6 bases at J, leaving 9 bases unmatched. There are 15 residues in the CDR3.

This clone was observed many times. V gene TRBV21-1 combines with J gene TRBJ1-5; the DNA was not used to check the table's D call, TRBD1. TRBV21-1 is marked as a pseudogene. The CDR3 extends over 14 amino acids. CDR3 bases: TGTGCCAGCAGCAGGGCGAGTAGCAATCAGCCCCAGCATTTT. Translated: CASSRASSNQPQHF.

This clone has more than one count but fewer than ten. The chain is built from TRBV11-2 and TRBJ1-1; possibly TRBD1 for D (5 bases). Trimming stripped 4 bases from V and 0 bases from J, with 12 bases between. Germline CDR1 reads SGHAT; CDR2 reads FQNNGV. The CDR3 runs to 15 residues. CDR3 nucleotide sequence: TGTGCCAGCAGCTCAGACGGACATTTGAACACTGAAGCTTTCTTT. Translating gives CASSSDGHLNTEAFF.

CDR3 bases: TGTGCCACCAGCAGAGACGAGGGCCCCTATCAGCCCCAGCATTTT. It specifies CATSRDEGPYQPQHF. The chain carries TRBV15 and TRBJ1-5; D not resolved. The CDR3 length is 15 residues. Looked up from germline, CDR1 is LNHNV and CDR2 is YYDKDF (reference sequence). Trimming took 0 bases from V and 5 from J, leaving 11 bases between them.

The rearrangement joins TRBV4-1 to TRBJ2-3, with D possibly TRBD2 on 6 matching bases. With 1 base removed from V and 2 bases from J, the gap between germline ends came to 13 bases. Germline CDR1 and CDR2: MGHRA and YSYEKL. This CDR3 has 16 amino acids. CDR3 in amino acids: CASSQVVGSFTDTQYF. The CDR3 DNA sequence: TGCGCCAGCAGCCAAGTCGTCGGGAGTTTCACAGATACGCAGTATTTT.

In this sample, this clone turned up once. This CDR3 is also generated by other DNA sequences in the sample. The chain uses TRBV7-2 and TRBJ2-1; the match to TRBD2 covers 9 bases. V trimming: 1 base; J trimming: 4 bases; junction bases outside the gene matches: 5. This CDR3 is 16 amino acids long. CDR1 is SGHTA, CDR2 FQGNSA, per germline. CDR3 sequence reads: CASSLGASGTYNEQFF. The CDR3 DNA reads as TGTGCCAGCAGCTTAGGCGCTAGCGGGACGTACAATGAGCAGTTCTTC.

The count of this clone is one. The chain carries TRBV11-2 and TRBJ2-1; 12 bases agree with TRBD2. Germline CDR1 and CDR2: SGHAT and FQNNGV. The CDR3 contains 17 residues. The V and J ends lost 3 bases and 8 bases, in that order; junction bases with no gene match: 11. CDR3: CASSLFPLAGGFHEQFF. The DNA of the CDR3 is TGTGCCAGCAGCTTGTTTCCTCTAGCGGGAGGGTTCCATGAGCAGTTCTTC.

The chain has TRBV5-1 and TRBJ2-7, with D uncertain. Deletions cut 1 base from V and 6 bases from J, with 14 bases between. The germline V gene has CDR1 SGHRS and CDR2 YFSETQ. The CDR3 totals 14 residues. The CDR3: CASSLQPDPGEQYF. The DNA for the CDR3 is TGCGCCAGCAGCTTGCAACCGGACCCGGGCGAGCAGTACTTC.